The clone carrying this T cell receptor beta chain showed up just a few times. This specimen comes from a study of regulatory T cells in long-lasting Graves disease. The V gene's germline CDR1 is MNHNS and CDR2 SASEGT. V was cut by 6 bases and J by 3 bases, with 15 bases left in between. The CDR3 runs 14 residues. Time point indicated: newly diagnosed GD, antithyroid drugs for less than 3 months. Extracted RNA from PBMCs served as the source of the TCR library. Arm-PCR with iRepertoire HTBI primers amplified the CDR3 regions for these TCR beta libraries. Each CDR3 protein is one row after TCRdb ran MiXCR on the multiplex PCR reads. The top ten hold approximately 17% of the sample, which has 400,000 to 500,000 distinct CDR3 sequences, 14% seen once. This sample also appeared in a second study, on T cells in Graves' hyperthyroidism and ophthalmopathy.

The TCR sequence derives from a woman aged 45-65 years with Graves disease. The sequencing used peripheral blood mononuclear cells (PBMCs), collected at new diagnosis, from a patient treated with antithyroid drugs. This chain connects TRBV6-1 to TRBJ2-7; possibly TRBD1 for D (5 bases). The CDR3 loop is CASSSLGVGYEQYF. The CDR3 nucleotides are TGTGCCAGCAGCTCCCTAGGGGTTGGCTACGAGCAGTACTTC.